The clone carrying this T cell receptor beta chain was detected a few times. The antigen is not known. This record belongs to a study of T cells in Graves' hyperthyroidism and ophthalmopathy. Trimming took off 0 bases at V and 2 bases at J, with 12 bases between the two ends. The CDR3 runs to 16 residues. The germline CDR1 and CDR2 sequences are SGDLS and YYNGEE. Cells are PBMCs isolated from approximately 9.2 ml of fresh blood. Findings and caveats of the study: Ophthalmopathy was distinguished from stable hyperthyroidism by 13 V-J signatures. Researchers found most expanded thyroid clonotypes above 0.001 in blood as well.

From RNA transcripts, TCR beta CDR3 regions were amplified. Using the HTBI primer set, a first-round RT-PCR was run on the TCR CDR3. A single record per CDR3 protein comes from TCRdb applying MiXCR to the multiplex PCR reads. The table includes about 620,000 distinct CDR3 sequences, 15% to 20% detected once. Material: blood. This TCR was sampled from a woman aged 30 to 39 with Graves' hyperthyroidism. This chain connects TRBV9 to TRBJ1-3; D not resolved. This CDR3 is CASSVASTEPGNTIYF. In nucleotides, the CDR3 is TGTGCCAGCAGCGTAGCCAGCACGGAACCTGGAAACACCATATATTTT.